This T cell receptor beta chain was sequenced in a study of blood T cell repertoires in COVID-19. Study-wide context: The study drew acute and convalescent COVID-19 samples from the United States, Italy and Spain. Sample material is recorded as cDNA or gDNA derived from T cells, B-cell-depleted T cells, or PBMCs.

In the original analysis: Quantification of nucleated cells was approximated via reference gene primer amplification. Profiling relied on immunoSEQ multiplex PCR, and the TCRdb table lists in-frame clones only, not all of them. V and J calls and clone size are given by that table; D and trimming were obtained from the DNA. The data show 65,000 to 95,000 clones, with 87% seen just once and around 7.9% held by the top ten. Germline assignment: CDR1 LNHDA and CDR2 SQIVND (reference sequence). The ends lost 5 bases at V and 0 bases at J; junction bases unmatched: 11. The CDR3 sequence is 17 residues long.

Sequenced sample: peripheral blood. This clonotype originated in a man under 40 with acute or convalescent COVID-19. The chain couples TRBV19 to TRBJ2-7; 9 nucleotides align to TRBD1. The CDR3 nucleotides are TGTGCCAGTAGTCGGTCCGGGACAGGGACATCCTCCTACGAGCAGTACTTC. Its translation is CASSRSGTGTSSYEQYF.